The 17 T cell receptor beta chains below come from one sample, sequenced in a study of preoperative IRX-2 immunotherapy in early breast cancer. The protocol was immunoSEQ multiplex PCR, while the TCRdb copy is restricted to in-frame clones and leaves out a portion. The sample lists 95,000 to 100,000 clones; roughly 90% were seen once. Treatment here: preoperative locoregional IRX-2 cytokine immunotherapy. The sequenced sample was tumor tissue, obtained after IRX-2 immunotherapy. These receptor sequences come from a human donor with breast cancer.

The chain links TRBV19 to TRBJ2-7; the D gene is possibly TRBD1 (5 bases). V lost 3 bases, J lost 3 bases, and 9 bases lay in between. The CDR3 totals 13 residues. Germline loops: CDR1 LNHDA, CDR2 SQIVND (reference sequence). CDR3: CASSIGRGYEQYF. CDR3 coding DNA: TGTGCCAGTAGTATTGGTAGGGGCTACGAGCAGTACTTC.

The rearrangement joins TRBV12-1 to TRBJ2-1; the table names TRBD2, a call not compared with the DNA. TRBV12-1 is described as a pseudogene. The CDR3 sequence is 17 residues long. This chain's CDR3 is CASSFLASGDPYNEQFF. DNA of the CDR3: TGTGCCAGCAGCTTTCTGGCTAGCGGGGATCCCTACAATGAGCAGTTCTTC.

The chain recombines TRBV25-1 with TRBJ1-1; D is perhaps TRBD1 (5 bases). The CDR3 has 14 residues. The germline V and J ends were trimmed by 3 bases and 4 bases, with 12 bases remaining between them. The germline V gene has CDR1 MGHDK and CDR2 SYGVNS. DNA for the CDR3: TGTGCCAGCAGTGACAGGTCAGGGAGCACTGAAGCTTTCTTT. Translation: CASSDRSGSTEAFF.

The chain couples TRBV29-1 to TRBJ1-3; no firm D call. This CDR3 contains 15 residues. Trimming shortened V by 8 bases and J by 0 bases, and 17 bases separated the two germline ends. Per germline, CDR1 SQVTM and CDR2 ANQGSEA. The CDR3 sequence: CSPLRDWGSGNTIYF. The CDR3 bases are TGCAGCCCCCTAAGAGACTGGGGCTCTGGAAACACCATATATTTT.

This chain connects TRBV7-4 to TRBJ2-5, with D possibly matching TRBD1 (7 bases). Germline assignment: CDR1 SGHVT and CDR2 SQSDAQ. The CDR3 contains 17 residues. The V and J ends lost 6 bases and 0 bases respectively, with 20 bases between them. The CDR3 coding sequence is TGTGCCAGCAGACGCGGGGATGAAACAGGGGACCAAGAGACCCAGTACTTC. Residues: CASRRGDETGDQETQYF.

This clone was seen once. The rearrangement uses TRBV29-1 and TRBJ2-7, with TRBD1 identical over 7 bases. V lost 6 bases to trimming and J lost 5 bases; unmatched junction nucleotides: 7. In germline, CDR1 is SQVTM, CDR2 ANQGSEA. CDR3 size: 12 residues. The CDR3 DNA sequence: TGCAGCGTCTGGAACAGGGGTAACGAGCAGTACTTC. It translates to CSVWNRGNEQYF.

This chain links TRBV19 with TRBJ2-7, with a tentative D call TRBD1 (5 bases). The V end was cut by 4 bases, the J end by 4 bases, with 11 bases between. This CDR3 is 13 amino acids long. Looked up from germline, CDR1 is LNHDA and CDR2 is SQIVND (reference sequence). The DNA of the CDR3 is TGTGCCAGTAGTACGGGCAGGGTTTACGAGCAGTACTTC. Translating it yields CASSTGRVYEQYF.

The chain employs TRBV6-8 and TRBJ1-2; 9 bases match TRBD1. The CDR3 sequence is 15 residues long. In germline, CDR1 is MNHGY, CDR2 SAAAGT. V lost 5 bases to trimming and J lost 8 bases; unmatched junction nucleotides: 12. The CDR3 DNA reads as TGTGCCAGCAGTACGCCGGGACAGGGAAAGCGAGGCTACACCTTC. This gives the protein CASSTPGQGKRGYTF.

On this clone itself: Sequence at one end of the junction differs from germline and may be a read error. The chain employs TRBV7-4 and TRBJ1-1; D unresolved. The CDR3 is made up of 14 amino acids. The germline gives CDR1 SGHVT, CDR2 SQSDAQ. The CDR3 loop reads CAGSSDVMNTEAFF. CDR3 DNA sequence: TGTGCCGGCAGCTCCGACGTCATGAACACTGAAGCTTTCTTT.

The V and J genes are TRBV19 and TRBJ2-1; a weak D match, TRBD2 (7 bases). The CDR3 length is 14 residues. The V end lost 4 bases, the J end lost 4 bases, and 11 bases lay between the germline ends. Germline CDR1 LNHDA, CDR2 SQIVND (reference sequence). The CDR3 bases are TGTGCCAGTAGTAACGGGGGGCTTTACAATGAGCAGTTCTTC. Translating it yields CASSNGGLYNEQFF.

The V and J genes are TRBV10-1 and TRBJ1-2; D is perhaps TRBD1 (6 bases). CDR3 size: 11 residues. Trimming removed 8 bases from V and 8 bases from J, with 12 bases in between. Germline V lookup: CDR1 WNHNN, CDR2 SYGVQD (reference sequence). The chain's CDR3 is CASAQGGGYTF. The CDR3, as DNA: TGCGCCAGCGCACAGGGTGGAGGCTACACCTTC.

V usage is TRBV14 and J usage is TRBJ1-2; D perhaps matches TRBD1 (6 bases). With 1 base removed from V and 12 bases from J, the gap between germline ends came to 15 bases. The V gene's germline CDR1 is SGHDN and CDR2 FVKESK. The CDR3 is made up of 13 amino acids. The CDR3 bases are TGTGCCAGCAGCCAAGTGCAGGCCGGGGGCCACACCTTC. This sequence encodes CASSQVQAGGHTF.

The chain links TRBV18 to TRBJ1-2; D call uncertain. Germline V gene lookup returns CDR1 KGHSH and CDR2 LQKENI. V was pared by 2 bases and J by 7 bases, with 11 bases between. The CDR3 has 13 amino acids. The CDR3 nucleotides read TGTGCCAGCTCACCAGAGGGTGATGTTGGCTACACCTTC. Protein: CASSPEGDVGYTF.

The CDR3, as DNA: TGTGCCAGCAGCCCCGGCCAGGGCTCAAGCGATACGCAGTATTTT. Translating gives CASSPGQGSSDTQYF. The chain is built from TRBV7-8 and TRBJ2-3, with a possible D match to TRBD1 (5 bases). Germline values: CDR1 SGHVS, CDR2 FQNEAQ. This CDR3 region has 15 residues. Trimming took 5 bases from V and 6 from J, leaving 18 bases between them.

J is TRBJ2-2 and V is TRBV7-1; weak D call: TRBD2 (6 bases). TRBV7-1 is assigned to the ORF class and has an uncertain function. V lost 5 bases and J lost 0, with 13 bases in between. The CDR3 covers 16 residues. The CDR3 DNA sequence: TGTGCCAGCAGCATTTATAGCGGATCGAACACCGGGGAGCTGTTTTTT. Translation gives CASSIYSGSNTGELFF.

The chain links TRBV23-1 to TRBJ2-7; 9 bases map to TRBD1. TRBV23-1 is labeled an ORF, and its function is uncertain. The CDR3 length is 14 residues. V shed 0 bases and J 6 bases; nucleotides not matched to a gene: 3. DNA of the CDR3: TGCGCCAGCAGTCAATCAGGACAGGGGTGCGAGCAGTACTTC. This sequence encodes CASSQSGQGCEQYF.

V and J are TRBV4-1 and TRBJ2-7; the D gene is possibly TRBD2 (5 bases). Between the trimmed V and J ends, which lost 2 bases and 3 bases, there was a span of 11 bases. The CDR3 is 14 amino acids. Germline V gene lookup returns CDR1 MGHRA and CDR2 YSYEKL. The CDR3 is CASSQSLDYYEQYF. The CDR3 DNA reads TGCGCCAGCAGCCAATCACTAGATTACTACGAGCAGTACTTC.